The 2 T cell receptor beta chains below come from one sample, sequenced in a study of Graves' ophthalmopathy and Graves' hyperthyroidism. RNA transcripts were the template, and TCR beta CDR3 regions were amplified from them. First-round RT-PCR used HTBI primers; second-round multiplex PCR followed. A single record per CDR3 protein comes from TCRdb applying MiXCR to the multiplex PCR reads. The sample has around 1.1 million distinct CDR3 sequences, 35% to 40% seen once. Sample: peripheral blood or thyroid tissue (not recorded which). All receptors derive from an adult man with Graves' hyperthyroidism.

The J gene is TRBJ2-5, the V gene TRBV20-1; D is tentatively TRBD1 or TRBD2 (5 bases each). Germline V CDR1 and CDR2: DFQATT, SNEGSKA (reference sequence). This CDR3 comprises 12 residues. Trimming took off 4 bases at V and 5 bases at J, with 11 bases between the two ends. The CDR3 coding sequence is TGCAGTGCTACCGAGAGGGGTGAGACCCAGTACTTC. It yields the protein CSATERGETQYF.

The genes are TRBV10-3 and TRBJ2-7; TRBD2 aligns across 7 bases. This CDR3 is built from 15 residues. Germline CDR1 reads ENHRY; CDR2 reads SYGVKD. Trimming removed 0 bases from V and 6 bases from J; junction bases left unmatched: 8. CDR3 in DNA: TGTGCCATCAGTGAGTCCGGGAGGCTCTCGGGCGAGCAGTACTTC. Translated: CAISESGRLSGEQYF.